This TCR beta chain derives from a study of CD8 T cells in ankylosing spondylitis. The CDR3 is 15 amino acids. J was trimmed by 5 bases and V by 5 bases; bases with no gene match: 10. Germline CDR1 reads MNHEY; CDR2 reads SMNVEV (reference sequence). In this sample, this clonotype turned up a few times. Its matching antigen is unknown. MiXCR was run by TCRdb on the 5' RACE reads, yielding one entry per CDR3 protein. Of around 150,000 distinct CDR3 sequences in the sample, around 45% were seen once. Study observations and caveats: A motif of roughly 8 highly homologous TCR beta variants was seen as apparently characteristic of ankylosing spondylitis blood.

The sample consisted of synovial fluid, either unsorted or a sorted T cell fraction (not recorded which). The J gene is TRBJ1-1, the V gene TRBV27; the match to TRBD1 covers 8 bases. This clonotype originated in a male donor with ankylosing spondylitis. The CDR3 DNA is TGTGCCAGCAGTCAGGCAGGGGGCGCGGGAACTGAAGCTTTCTTT. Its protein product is CASSQAGGAGTEAFF.